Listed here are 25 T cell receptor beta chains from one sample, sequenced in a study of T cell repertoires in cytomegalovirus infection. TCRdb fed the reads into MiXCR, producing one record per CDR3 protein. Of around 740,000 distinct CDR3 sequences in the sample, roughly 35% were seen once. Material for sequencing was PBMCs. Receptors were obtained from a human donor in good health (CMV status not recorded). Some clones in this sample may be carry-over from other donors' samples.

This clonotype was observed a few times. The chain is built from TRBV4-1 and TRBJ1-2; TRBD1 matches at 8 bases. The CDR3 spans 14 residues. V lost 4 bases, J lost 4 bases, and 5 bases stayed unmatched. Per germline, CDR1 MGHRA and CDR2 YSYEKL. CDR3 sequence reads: CASSPLGQGYGYTF. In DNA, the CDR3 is TGCGCCAGCAGCCCGCTCGGACAGGGCTATGGCTACACCTTC.

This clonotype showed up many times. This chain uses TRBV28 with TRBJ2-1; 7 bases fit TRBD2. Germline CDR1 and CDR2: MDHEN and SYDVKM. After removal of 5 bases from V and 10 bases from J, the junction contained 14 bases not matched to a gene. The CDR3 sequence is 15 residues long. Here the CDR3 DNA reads TGTGCCAGCAGTCCCCGACTAGCTTCATCTGGGGAGCAGTTCTTC. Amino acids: CASSPRLASSGEQFF. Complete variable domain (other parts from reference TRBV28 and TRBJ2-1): DVKVTQSSRYLVKRTGEKVFLECVQDMDHENMFWYRQDPGLGLRLIYFSYDVKMKEKGDIPEGYSVSREKKERFSLILESASTNQTSMYLCASSPRLASSGEQFFGPGTRLTVL.

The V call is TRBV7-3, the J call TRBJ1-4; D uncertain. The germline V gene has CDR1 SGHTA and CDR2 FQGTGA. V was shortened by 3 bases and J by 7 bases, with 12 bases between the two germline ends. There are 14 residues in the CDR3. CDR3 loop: CASSFPVSSEKLFF. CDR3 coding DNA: TGTGCCAGCAGCTTTCCCGTGAGTAGTGAAAAACTGTTTTTT.

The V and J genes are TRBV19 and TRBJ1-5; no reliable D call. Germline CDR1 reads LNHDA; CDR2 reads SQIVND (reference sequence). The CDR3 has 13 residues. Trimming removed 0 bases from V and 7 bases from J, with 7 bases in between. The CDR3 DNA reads TGTGCCAGTAGTATAGAGAGAACCCAGCCCCAGCATTTT. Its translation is CASSIERTQPQHF. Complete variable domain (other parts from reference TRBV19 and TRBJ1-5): DGGITQSPKYLFRKEGQNVTLSCEQNLNHDAMYWYRQDPGQGLRLIYYSQIVNDFQKGDIAEGYSVSREKKESFPLTVTSAQKNPTAFYLCASSIERTQPQHFGDGTRLSIL.

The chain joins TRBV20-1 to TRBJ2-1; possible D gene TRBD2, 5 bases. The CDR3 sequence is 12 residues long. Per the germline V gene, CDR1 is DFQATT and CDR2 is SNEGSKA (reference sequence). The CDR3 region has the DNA TGCAGCCCTCTGGGCGGTGGCGGGGAGCAGTTCTTC. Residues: CSPLGGGGEQFF.

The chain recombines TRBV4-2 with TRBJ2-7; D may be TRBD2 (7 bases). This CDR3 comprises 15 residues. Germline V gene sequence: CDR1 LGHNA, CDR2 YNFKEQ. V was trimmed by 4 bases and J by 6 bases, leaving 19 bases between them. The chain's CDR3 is CASSPRGLGGGEQYF. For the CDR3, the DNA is TGTGCCAGCAGCCCCAGGGGATTGGGAGGGGGCGAGCAGTACTTC.

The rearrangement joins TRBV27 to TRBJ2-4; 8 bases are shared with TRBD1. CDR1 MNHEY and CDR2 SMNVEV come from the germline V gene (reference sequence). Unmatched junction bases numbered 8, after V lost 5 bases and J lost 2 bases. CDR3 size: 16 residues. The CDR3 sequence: CASSPRQGSTKNIQYF. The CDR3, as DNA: TGTGCCAGCAGTCCCCGACAGGGGTCCACCAAAAACATTCAGTACTTC.

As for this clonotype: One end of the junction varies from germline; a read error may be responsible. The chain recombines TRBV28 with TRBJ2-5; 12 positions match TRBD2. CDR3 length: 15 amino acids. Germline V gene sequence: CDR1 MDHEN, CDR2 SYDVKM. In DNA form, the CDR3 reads TGTGCCAGAACACTTCTAGCGGGGGGGCAAGAGACCAAGTACTTC. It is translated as CARTLLAGGQETKYF. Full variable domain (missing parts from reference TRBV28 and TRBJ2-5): DVKVTQSSRYLVKRTGEKVFLECVQDMDHENMFWYRQDPGLGLRLIYFSYDVKMKEKGDIPEGYSVSREKKERFSLILESASTNQTSMYLCARTLLAGGQETKYFGPGTRLLVL.

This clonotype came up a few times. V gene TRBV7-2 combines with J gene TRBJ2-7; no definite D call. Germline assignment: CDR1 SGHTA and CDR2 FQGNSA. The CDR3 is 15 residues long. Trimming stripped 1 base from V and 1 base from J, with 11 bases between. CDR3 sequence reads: CASSLGIGSSYEQYF. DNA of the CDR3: TGTGCCAGCAGCTTAGGTATTGGCAGTTCCTACGAGCAGTACTTC.

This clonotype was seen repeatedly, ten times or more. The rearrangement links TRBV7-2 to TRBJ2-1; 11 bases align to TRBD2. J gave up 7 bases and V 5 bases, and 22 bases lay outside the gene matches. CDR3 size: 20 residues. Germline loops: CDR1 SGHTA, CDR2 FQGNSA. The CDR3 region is CASSLGLAGPWLGGGNEQFF. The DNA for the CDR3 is TGTGCCAGCAGCCTAGGACTAGCGGGCCCCTGGTTGGGTGGTGGGAATGAGCAGTTCTTC.

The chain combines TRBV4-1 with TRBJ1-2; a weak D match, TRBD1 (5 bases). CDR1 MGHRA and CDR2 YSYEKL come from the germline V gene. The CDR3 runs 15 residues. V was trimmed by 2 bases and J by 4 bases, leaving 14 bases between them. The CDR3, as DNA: TGCGCCAGCAGCCAAACCCAGGGAGTAGGCTATGGCTACACCTTC. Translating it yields CASSQTQGVGYGYTF.

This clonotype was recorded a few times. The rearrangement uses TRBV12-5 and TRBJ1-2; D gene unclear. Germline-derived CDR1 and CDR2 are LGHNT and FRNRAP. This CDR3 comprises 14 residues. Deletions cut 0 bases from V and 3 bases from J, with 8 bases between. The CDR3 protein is CASGLVGSYYGYTF. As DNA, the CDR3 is TGTGCTAGTGGTTTGGTAGGGAGTTACTATGGCTACACCTTC. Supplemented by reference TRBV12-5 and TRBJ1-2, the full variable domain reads DARVTQTPRHKVTEMGQEVTMRCQPILGHNTVFWYRQTMMQGLELLAYFRNRAPLDDSGMPKDRFSAEMPDATLATLKIQPSEPRDSAVYFCASGLVGSYYGYTFGSGTRLTVV.

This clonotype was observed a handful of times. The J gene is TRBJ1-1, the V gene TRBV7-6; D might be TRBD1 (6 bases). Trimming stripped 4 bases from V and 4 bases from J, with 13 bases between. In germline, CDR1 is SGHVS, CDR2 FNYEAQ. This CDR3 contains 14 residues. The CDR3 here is CASSYRVGATEAFF. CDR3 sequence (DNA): TGTGCCAGCAGCTACAGGGTGGGGGCCACTGAAGCTTTCTTT. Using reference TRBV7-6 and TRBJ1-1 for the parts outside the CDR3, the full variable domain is GAGVSQSPRYKVTKRGQDVALRCDPISGHVSLYWYRQALGQGPEFLTYFNYEAQQDKSGLPNDRFSAERPEGSISTLTIQRTEQRDSAMYRCASSYRVGATEAFFGQGTRLTVV.

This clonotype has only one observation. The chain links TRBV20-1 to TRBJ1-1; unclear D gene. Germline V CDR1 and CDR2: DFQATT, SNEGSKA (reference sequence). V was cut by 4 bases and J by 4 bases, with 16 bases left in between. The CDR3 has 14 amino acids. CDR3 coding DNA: TGCAGTGCTAAACGGGCCCGAACGGTCACTGAAGCTTTCTTT. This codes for CSAKRARTVTEAFF.

The CDR3 nucleotides read TGCAGCGGACGGCGGGCCTCAGAGACCCAGTACTTC. This encodes CSGRRASETQYF. The rearrangement joins TRBV29-1 to TRBJ2-5; possible D gene TRBD2, 5 bases. CDR1 SQVTM and CDR2 ANQGSEA come from the germline V gene. CDR3 length: 12 amino acids. V lost 7 bases to trimming and J lost 4 bases, with 13 bases between them.

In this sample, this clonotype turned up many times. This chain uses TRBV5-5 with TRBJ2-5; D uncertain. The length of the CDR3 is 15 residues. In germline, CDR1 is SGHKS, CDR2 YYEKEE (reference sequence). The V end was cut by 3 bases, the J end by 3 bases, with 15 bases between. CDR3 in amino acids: CASSSTHGSKETQYF. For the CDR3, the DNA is TGTGCCAGCAGCTCCACACACGGTTCTAAAGAGACCCAGTACTTC.

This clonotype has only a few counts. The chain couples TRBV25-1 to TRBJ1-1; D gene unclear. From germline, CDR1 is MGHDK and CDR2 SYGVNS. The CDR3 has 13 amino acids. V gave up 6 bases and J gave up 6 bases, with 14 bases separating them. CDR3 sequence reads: CASRETGQSEAFF. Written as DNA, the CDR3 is TGTGCCAGCAGGGAGACCGGGCAATCTGAAGCTTTCTTT.

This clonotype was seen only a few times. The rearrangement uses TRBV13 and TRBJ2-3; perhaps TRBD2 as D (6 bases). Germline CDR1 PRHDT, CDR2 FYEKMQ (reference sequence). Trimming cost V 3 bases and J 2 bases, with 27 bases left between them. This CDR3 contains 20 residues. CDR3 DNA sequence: TGTGCCAGCAGCTTCGGGGGTCGGGTGTCGCGGGGCAATTTCACAGATACGCAGTATTTT. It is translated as CASSFGGRVSRGNFTDTQYF.

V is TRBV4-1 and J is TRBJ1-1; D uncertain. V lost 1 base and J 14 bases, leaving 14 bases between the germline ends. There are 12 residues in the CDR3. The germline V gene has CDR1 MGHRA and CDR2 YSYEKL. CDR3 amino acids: CASSQGEYEEFF. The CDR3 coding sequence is TGCGCCAGCAGCCAAGGCGAATATGAAGAATTCTTT.

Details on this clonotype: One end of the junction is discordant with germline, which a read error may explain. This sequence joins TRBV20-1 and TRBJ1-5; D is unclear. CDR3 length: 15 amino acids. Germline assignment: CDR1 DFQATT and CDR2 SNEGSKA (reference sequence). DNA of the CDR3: TGCAGTTCTAGGAGCATGCGGGATAGCAATCAGCCCCAGCATTTT. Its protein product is CSSRSMRDSNQPQHF.

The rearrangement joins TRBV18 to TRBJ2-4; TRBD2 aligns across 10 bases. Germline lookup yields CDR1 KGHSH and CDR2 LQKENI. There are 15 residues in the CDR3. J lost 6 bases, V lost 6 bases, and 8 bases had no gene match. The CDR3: CASSPSGGLGNIQYF. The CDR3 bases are TGTGCCAGCTCTCCTAGCGGGGGTCTTGGAAACATTCAGTACTTC.

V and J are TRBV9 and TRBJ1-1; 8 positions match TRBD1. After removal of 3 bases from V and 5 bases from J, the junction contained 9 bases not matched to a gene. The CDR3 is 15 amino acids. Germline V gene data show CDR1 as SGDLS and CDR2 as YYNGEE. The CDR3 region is CASSAEGQAGTEAFF. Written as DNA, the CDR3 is TGTGCCAGCAGCGCCGAGGGACAGGCGGGTACTGAAGCTTTCTTT.

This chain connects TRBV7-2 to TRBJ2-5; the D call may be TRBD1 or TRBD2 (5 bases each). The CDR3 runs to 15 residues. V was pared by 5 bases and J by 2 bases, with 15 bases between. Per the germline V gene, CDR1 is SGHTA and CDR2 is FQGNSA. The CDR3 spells CASSPGAGGQETQYF. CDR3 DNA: TGTGCCAGCAGCCCCGGGGCAGGTGGACAAGAGACCCAGTACTTC.

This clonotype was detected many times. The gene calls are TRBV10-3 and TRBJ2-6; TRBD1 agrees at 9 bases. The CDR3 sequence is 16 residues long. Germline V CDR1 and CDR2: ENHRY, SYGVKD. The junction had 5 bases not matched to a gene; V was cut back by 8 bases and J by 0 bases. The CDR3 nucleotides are TGTGCCATCGGGAAGACAGGGGGCTCTGGGGCCAACGTCCTGACTTTC. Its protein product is CAIGKTGGSGANVLTF.

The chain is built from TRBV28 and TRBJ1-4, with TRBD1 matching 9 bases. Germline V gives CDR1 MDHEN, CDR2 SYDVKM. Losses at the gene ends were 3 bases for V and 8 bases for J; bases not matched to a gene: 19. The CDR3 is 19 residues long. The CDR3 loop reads CASSFTPVIGTGLWEKLFF. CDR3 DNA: TGTGCCAGCAGTTTTACTCCGGTGATAGGGACAGGGTTATGGGAAAAACTGTTTTTT.